This TCR beta chain was captured by sequencing in a study of T cell responses to AZD1222 COVID-19 vaccine. Second-dose groups at about 4 or about 12 weeks were pooled. Germline lookup yields CDR1 SGHRS and CDR2 YFSETQ. This CDR3 is 14 amino acids long. Trimming stripped 0 bases from V and 7 bases from J, with 10 bases between. The assay was immunoSEQ multiplex PCR, and TCRdb's table has in-frame clones only and misses some. Of around 140,000 clones in the sample, around 90% were seen once. The receptor's source is an adult who received the AZD1222 COVID-19 vaccine. Sequenced material: peripheral blood, taken 28 days after the second AZD1222 dose. The chain is built from TRBV5-1 and TRBJ1-4; D ambiguous. This CDR3 is CASSLVTGGEKLFF. In DNA form, the CDR3 reads TGCGCCAGCAGCTTGGTTACGGGCGGTGAAAAACTGTTTTTT.